Listed below are T cell receptor beta chains from one sample, sequenced in a study of blood T cells in healthy people across ages. TCRdb fed the 5' RACE reads into MiXCR, producing one record per CDR3 protein. Of roughly 1 million distinct CDR3 sequences in the sample, approximately 25% were seen once. Another study also made use of these data, one on T cells of mothers and their children.

The sequencing input was blood. The receptors come from a girl aged 2 to 9 in good health. The CDR3 runs from the conserved cysteine through the conserved F or W. The order of the fields is V gene, clone size, D gene, J gene, CDR3 protein, CDR3 DNA. D genes are given only for firm matches. A row's size may be missing; if present it is once, few, many or a size class.

TRBV7-2	.	TRBD1	TRBJ2-7	CASSLAASPGGGYEQYF	TGTGCCAGCAGCTTAGCCGCTTCCCCAGGGGGCGGCTACGAGCAGTACTTC
TRBV27	once	TRBD1	TRBJ2-6	CASSPQGQGLGANVLAF	TGTGCCAGCAGTCCCCAGGGACAGGGGCTTGGGGCCAACGTCCTGGCTTTC
TRBV29-1	many	.	TRBJ1-1	CSVEELNTEAFF	TGCAGCGTTGAAGAGCTGAACACTGAAGCTTTCTTT
TRBV6-2/TRBV6-3	few	TRBD1	TRBJ2-1	CASRQGAGEQFF	TGTGCCAGCAGACAGGGGGCCGGTGAGCAGTTCTTC
TRBV20-1	.	TRBD2	TRBJ2-1	CSAGEGFTNEQFF	TGCAGTGCTGGGGAGGGGTTCACCAATGAGCAGTTCTTC
TRBV25-1	few	TRBD1	TRBJ2-1	CASSELDRGDNEQFF	TGTGCCAGCAGTGAATTGGACAGGGGGGACAATGAGCAGTTCTTC
TRBV12-3/TRBV12-4	.	.	TRBJ2-1	CASSPTGRNEQFF	TGTGCCAGCAGTCCGACTGGTAGGAATGAGCAGTTCTTC
TRBV29-1	few	TRBD2	TRBJ2-3	CSEGTSGSGTQYF	TGCAGCGAAGGGACTAGCGGGAGTGGTACGCAGTATTTT
TRBV25-1	few	.	TRBJ2-5	CASSKRGRLRETQYF	TGTGCCAGCAGTAAACGCGGGCGGCTCCGAGAGACCCAGTACTTC
TRBV12-3/TRBV12-4	.	.	TRBJ1-2	CASSRPGIHGYTF	TGTGCCAGCAGTCGCCCGGGGATCCATGGCTACACCTTC
TRBV11-2	many	.	TRBJ2-5	CASSLEISYMIGTQYF	TGTGCCAGCAGCTTAGAGATTAGTTATATGATTGGGACCCAGTACTTC
TRBV27	.	TRBD1	TRBJ2-7	CASRSSTQGALRYEQYF	TGTGCCAGCAGGTCCTCAACACAGGGGGCCTTACGCTACGAGCAGTACTTC
TRBV11-2	few	TRBD2	TRBJ2-2	CASSSPYGAGGPGELFF	TGTGCCAGCAGCTCCCCTTATGGAGCGGGAGGTCCCGGGGAGCTGTTTTTT
TRBV20-1	few	.	TRBJ2-4	CSARSSAVGNAKNIQYF	TGCAGTGCTAGATCATCGGCCGTGGGGAATGCCAAAAACATTCAGTACTTC
TRBV25-1	.	.	TRBJ1-1	CACSWTGGMSTEAFF	TGTGCCTGCAGCTGGACGGGGGGAATGAGCACTGAAGCTTTCTTT
TRBV18	.	.	TRBJ2-1	CASSPPNLDHNEQFF	TGTGCCAGCTCACCACCGAATCTGGACCACAATGAGCAGTTCTTC
TRBV20-1	.	.	TRBJ2-2	CSASPRIRTGELFF	TGCAGTGCTAGTCCAAGGATACGTACCGGGGAGCTGTTTTTT
TRBV7-9	many	.	TRBJ2-6	CASSPGAGANVLTF	TGTGCCAGCAGCCCGGGGGCGGGGGCCAACGTCCTGACTTTC
TRBV9	few	TRBD2	TRBJ2-7	CASSGGEGGYEQYF	TGTGCCAGCAGTGGTGGGGAGGGAGGCTACGAGCAGTACTTC
TRBV18	.	.	TRBJ1-1	CASSPALEGTPEAFF	TGTGCCAGCTCACCTGCTCTAGAGGGAACCCCTGAAGCTTTCTTT
TRBV12-3/TRBV12-4	.	TRBD1	TRBJ2-2	CASSFRDSYTGELFF	TGTGCCAGCAGTTTTAGGGACAGCTACACCGGGGAGCTGTTTTTT
TRBV20-1	.	.	TRBJ2-1	CSAEEIEWNEQFF	TGCAGTGCCGAGGAGATAGAGTGGAATGAGCAGTTCTTC
TRBV20-1	few	TRBD2	TRBJ2-1	CSARGKREGRNEQFF	TGCAGTGCTAGAGGGAAGAGGGAGGGCCGCAATGAGCAGTTCTTC
TRBV7-9	.	TRBD2	TRBJ2-1	CASSSDRTSYNEQFF	TGTGCCAGCAGTTCGGATCGGACTAGCTACAATGAGCAGTTCTTC
TRBV3-1	.	.	TRBJ2-1	CASSPLDRSGEEQFF	TGTGCCAGCAGCCCCCTGGATCGGTCCGGGGAGGAGCAGTTCTTC
TRBV4-3	few	.	TRBJ1-1	CASSQDRIGGNTEAFF	TGCGCCAGCAGCCAAGATCGGATAGGGGGTAACACTGAAGCTTTCTTT
TRBV7-2	many	TRBD2	TRBJ2-3	CASSLVAGGDTQYF	TGTGCCAGCAGCTTAGTAGCGGGGGGAGATACGCAGTATTTT
TRBV7-2	.	.	TRBJ2-3	CASSALGTQYF	TGTGCCAGCAGCGCATTGGGTACGCAGTATTTT
TRBV5-1	few	TRBD1	TRBJ1-4	CASSVQGLEEKLFF	TGCGCCAGCAGCGTACAGGGGTTAGAGGAAAAACTGTTTTTT
TRBV24-1	few	.	TRBJ2-7	CATSDPTGPGKTYEQYF	TGTGCCACCAGTGATCCAACCGGACCGGGTAAGACCTACGAGCAGTACTTC
TRBV12-3/TRBV12-4	.	TRBD2	TRBJ2-5	CASQGGRRAGGLETQYF	TGTGCCAGCCAAGGCGGGCGAAGAGCGGGAGGATTAGAGACCCAGTACTTC
TRBV4-1	once	.	TRBJ2-7	CASSPAQGEQYF	TGCGCCAGTAGCCCGGCTCAAGGGGAGCAGTACTTC
TRBV11-2	few	.	TRBJ1-3	CASSPRGGVGNTIYF	TGTGCCAGCAGCCCCCGCGGGGGTGTCGGAAACACCATATATTTT
TRBV6-2/TRBV6-3	.	.	TRBJ1-1	CASSHALTEAFF	TGTGCCAGCAGCCACGCCCTTACTGAAGCTTTCTTT
TRBV7-9	.	.	TRBJ2-3	CASSPILDIFSTDTQYF	TGTGCCAGCAGCCCTATACTGGACATTTTTAGCACAGATACGCAGTATTTT
TRBV29-1	once	.	TRBJ2-7	CSVETNLHEQYF	TGCAGCGTTGAGACGAACCTCCACGAGCAGTACTTC
TRBV11-3	.	.	TRBJ2-2	CASSPRKGAGELFF	TGTGCCAGCAGCCCAAGGAAGGGAGCCGGGGAGCTGTTTTTT
TRBV15	few	TRBD1	TRBJ2-7	CATSRGTGFTDEQYF	TGTGCCACCAGCAGAGGGACAGGGTTTACCGACGAGCAGTACTTC
TRBV4-2	many	.	TRBJ2-7	CASSQGEDPVYEQYF	TGTGCCAGCAGCCAGGGCGAGGATCCTGTCTACGAGCAGTACTTC
TRBV29-1	few	TRBD1	TRBJ1-1	CSVEGRLTGGKSSFF	TGCAGCGTTGAAGGCAGACTTACAGGGGGCAAGTCGTCTTTCTTT
TRBV6-5	.	.	TRBJ2-3	CATTGGRSTDTQYF	TGTGCCACCACGGGGGGCCGAAGCACAGATACGCAGTATTTT
TRBV7-9	few	.	TRBJ1-2	CASSLEEEDGYTF	TGTGCCAGCAGCTTAGAGGAGGAGGATGGCTACACCTTC
TRBV6-5	few	.	TRBJ1-2	CASSYSGFYTF	TGTGCCAGCAGTTACTCGGGCTTCTACACCTTC
TRBV15	few	TRBD2	TRBJ2-5	CATSRGASGRETQYF	TGTGCCACCAGCAGAGGGGCTAGCGGGAGGGAGACCCAGTACTTC
TRBV20-1	few	.	TRBJ2-7	CSAREWGAIYEQYF	TGCAGTGCTAGAGAGTGGGGGGCCATCTACGAGCAGTACTTC
TRBV29-1	.	TRBD2	TRBJ2-1	CSVGGRGEHNEQFF	TGCAGCGTTGGCGGGAGGGGCGAGCACAATGAGCAGTTCTTC
TRBV29-1	.	.	TRBJ2-7	CSVITTGTALYEQYF	TGCAGCGTAATAACGACCGGGACCGCATTATACGAGCAGTACTTC